This entry lists 30 T cell receptor beta chains sequenced from one sample in a study of blood T cells in healthy people across ages. For the second PCR, which ran for 7 to 11 cycles, a sample-barcoded 5' primer and a J-beta primer mix were used. TCRdb reprocessed the 5' RACE reads via MiXCR and lists one record per CDR3 protein. The sample records under 950,000 distinct CDR3 sequences, about 20% being singletons. The specimen was blood. These receptors originate from a man aged 65-85 years in good health.

In its sample, this clonotype was seen a few times. The gene calls are TRBV20-1 and TRBJ2-1; TRBD1 aligns across 7 bases. The DNA end is more similar to TRBJ2-7, so the J call may be wrong. The germline V gene has CDR1 DFQATT and CDR2 SNEGSKA (reference sequence). The CDR3 runs 14 residues. The CDR3 is CSASKGQKLYEQYF. As DNA, the CDR3 is TGCAGTGCTTCAAAGGGACAGAAACTTTACGAGCAGTACTTC.

This clonotype has a handful of counts. The chain uses TRBV20-1 and TRBJ2-3; D call uncertain. Germline values: CDR1 DFQATT, CDR2 SNEGSKA (reference sequence). The ends were cut back, 4 bases at V and 2 bases at J, with 7 bases in the middle. The CDR3 is made up of 12 amino acids. The CDR3 loop reads CSAKAHTDTQYF. CDR3 nucleotides: TGCAGTGCTAAGGCCCACACAGATACGCAGTATTTT.

This clonotype showed up just a few times. The chain carries TRBV7-9 and TRBJ2-7; TRBD1 is a possible D gene (6 bases). The V end was cut by 5 bases, the J end by 3 bases, with 20 bases between. The germline gives CDR1 SEHNR, CDR2 FQNEAQ (reference sequence). The CDR3 is made up of 16 amino acids. The CDR3 protein is CASSQGLPGQIYEQYF. The CDR3 coding sequence is TGTGCCAGCAGCCAGGGTCTCCCGGGACAAATCTACGAGCAGTACTTC. Full variable domain (remainder filled in from reference TRBV7-9 and TRBJ2-7): DTGVSQNPRHKITKRGQNVTFRCDPISEHNRLYWYRQTLGQGPEFLTYFQNEAQLEKSRLLSDRFSAERPKGSFSTLEIQRTEQGDSAMYLCASSQGLPGQIYEQYFGPGTRLTVT.

This clonotype was observed a handful of times. The chain employs TRBV12-3 or TRBV12-4 and TRBJ2-7; D tentatively fits TRBD1 or TRBD2 (5 bases each). The V end was cut by 6 bases, the J end by 4 bases, with 16 bases between. The CDR3 runs 14 residues. CDR3 nucleotide sequence: TGTGCCAGCAGCCGTTGGGGGTCTCAGTACGAGCAGTACTTC. Protein product: CASSRWGSQYEQYF.

This clonotype appeared a few times. The chain carries TRBV14 and TRBJ2-1, with TRBD2 matching over 9 bases. V lost 6 bases and J lost 6; bases outside the gene matches: 9. The CDR3 is 15 residues long. CDR1 is SGHDN, CDR2 FVKESK, per germline. The CDR3: CASRATSGFFNEQFF. CDR3 DNA: TGTGCCAGCAGGGCGACTAGCGGATTTTTCAATGAGCAGTTCTTC.

This clonotype has just a few counts. This chain links TRBV2 with TRBJ2-7, with D possibly TRBD2 on 5 matching bases. V gave up 5 bases and J gave up 6 bases, with 17 bases separating them. This CDR3 region has 14 residues. Germline V CDR1 and CDR2: SNHLY, FYNNEI. The CDR3 coding sequence is TGTGCCAGCAGTAATACTAGAATCGAGGGCGAGCAGTACTTC. Protein sequence: CASSNTRIEGEQYF.

V gene TRBV12-3 or TRBV12-4 combines with J gene TRBJ2-5; perhaps TRBD1 as D (5 bases). The CDR3 length is 14 residues. The ends were cut back, 5 bases at V and 4 bases at J, with 14 bases in the middle. CDR3 region: CASSQGSWGETQYF. CDR3 bases: TGTGCCAGCAGTCAGGGATCCTGGGGAGAGACCCAGTACTTC.

In its sample, this clonotype was seen a few times. The chain links TRBV7-2 to TRBJ1-3, with TRBD1 as a possible D gene (5 bases). The CDR3 extends over 14 amino acids. Germline lookup yields CDR1 SGHTA and CDR2 FQGNSA. The V gene lost 1 base and the J gene lost 2 bases, with 6 bases spanning the gap. This CDR3 reads CASSLGRAGNTIYF. The CDR3 DNA reads as TGTGCCAGCAGCTTAGGCAGGGCTGGAAACACCATATATTTT.

This clonotype has a handful of counts. The V call is TRBV5-1, the J call TRBJ2-3; maybe TRBD1 (7 bases). The V end lost 2 bases, the J end lost 4 bases, and 14 bases lay between the germline ends. The CDR3 totals 15 residues. Germline V gene data show CDR1 as SGHRS and CDR2 as YFSETQ. DNA for the CDR3: TGCGCCAGCAGCTTCGGCAGGGGGGTCGCAGATACGCAGTATTTT. This codes for CASSFGRGVADTQYF.

The chain has TRBV7-2 and TRBJ2-1, with D perhaps given as TRBD1 or TRBD2 (7 bases each). Germline assignment: CDR1 SGHTA and CDR2 FQGNSA. This CDR3 region has 16 residues. V lost 1 base and J 7 bases, leaving 17 bases between the germline ends. CDR3 sequence reads: CASSLDQGGAWNEQFF. DNA of the CDR3: TGTGCCAGCAGCTTAGATCAGGGGGGGGCCTGGAATGAGCAGTTCTTC.

The chain has TRBV2 and TRBJ2-1, with 15 bases identical to TRBD2. Germline V lookup: CDR1 SNHLY, CDR2 FYNNEI. The length of the CDR3 is 20 residues. Unmatched junction bases numbered 9, after V lost 3 bases and J lost 0 bases. The CDR3, as DNA: TGTGCCAGCAGTGATCCGGGGACTAGCGGGGGGCGGAGCTCCTACAATGAGCAGTTCTTC. This encodes CASSDPGTSGGRSSYNEQFF.

This clonotype turned up a few times. The chain has TRBV19 and TRBJ1-1; D ambiguous. Trimming removed 5 bases at V and 1 base at J, with 8 bases between. Germline assignment: CDR1 LNHDA and CDR2 SQIVND (reference sequence). This CDR3 is 13 amino acids long. Here the CDR3 reads CASSYHENTEAFF. CDR3 bases: TGTGCCAGTAGTTACCACGAGAACACTGAAGCTTTCTTT.

J is TRBJ2-3 and V is TRBV12-3 or TRBV12-4; D is perhaps TRBD1 or TRBD2 (5 bases each). This CDR3 spans 17 amino acids. Deletions cut 0 bases from V and 0 bases from J, with 13 bases between. The DNA of the CDR3 is TGTGCCAGCAGTTTAGCCACCGGGACGAAAAGCACAGATACGCAGTATTTT. Encoded protein: CASSLATGTKSTDTQYF.

The chain couples TRBV20-1 to TRBJ2-1; 10 nucleotides agree with TRBD2. There are 12 residues in the CDR3. The ends lost 6 bases at V and 9 bases at J; junction bases unmatched: 5. Germline V CDR1 and CDR2: DFQATT, SNEGSKA (reference sequence). The CDR3 here is CSALAGAFEQFF. DNA of the CDR3: TGCAGTGCCCTAGCGGGGGCTTTTGAGCAGTTCTTC.

The chain employs TRBV7-9 and TRBJ2-5, with unresolved D. V lost 0 bases and J 1 base, leaving 6 bases between the germline ends. Germline V CDR1 and CDR2: SEHNR, FQNEAQ (reference sequence). This CDR3 comprises 14 residues. The CDR3 sequence: CASSLAQRQETQYF. The CDR3 nucleotides read TGTGCCAGCAGCTTAGCCCAGCGCCAAGAGACCCAGTACTTC.

The genes are TRBV6-5 and TRBJ2-3, with D possibly TRBD1 on 6 matching bases. CDR1 is MNHEY and CDR2 is SVGAGI in the germline V gene. CDR3 size: 13 residues. Trimming removed 6 bases from V and 6 bases from J, with 13 bases in between. In DNA, the CDR3 is TGTGCCAGCAGCCGCTTGAGGGGGGATACGCAGTATTTT. This gives the protein CASSRLRGDTQYF.

This clonotype was seen only a few times. The rearrangement joins TRBV29-1 to TRBJ1-3; no clear D. The CDR3 is 11 residues long. From germline, CDR1 is SQVTM and CDR2 ANQGSEA. V was clipped by 3 bases and J by 5 bases, with 5 bases between them. CDR3 coding DNA: TGCAGCGTTGACGTGAGAAACACCATATATTTT. It translates to CSVDVRNTIYF.

The chain joins TRBV4-2 to TRBJ1-1, with 11 bases that match TRBD1. The CDR3 runs to 15 residues. Germline V gene sequence: CDR1 LGHNA, CDR2 YNFKEQ. V gave up 2 bases and J gave up 4 bases; unmatched junction bases: 3. CDR3 in DNA: TGTGCCAGCAGCCAACCCGGGACAGGGGGCACTGAAGCTTTCTTT. Its translation: CASSQPGTGGTEAFF.

This clonotype was detected only a few times. The chain has TRBV25-1 and TRBJ1-1; TRBD1 matches 8 bases. Germline V gene lookup returns CDR1 MGHDK and CDR2 SYGVNS. J gave up 7 bases and V 11 bases, and 6 bases lay outside the gene matches. The CDR3 spans 11 residues. Here the CDR3 reads CAVSGGREAFF. The CDR3 coding sequence is TGTGCCGTCTCAGGGGGCCGTGAAGCTTTCTTT.

The CDR3 region has the DNA TGCAGTGCCCAAGGACAGGGAAACAATGAGCAGTTCTTC. This sequence encodes CSAQGQGNNEQFF. The chain recombines TRBV20-1 with TRBJ2-1, with 8 bases identical to TRBD1. This CDR3 contains 13 residues. CDR1 and CDR2 (germline): DFQATT, SNEGSKA (reference sequence). The V and J ends lost 6 bases and 5 bases, in that order; junction bases with no gene match: 6.

The sample holds many counts of this clonotype. The rearrangement links TRBV5-1 to TRBJ1-1; D not resolved. Germline CDR1 and CDR2: SGHRS and YFSETQ. Trimming pared 3 bases from V and 0 bases from J, leaving 6 bases between. The CDR3 contains 13 residues. CDR3 region: CASSSGMNTEAFF. The CDR3 DNA reads TGCGCCAGCAGCTCTGGGATGAACACTGAAGCTTTCTTT.

The chain uses TRBV6-5 and TRBJ1-5; 7 positions agree with TRBD1. This CDR3 comprises 15 residues. Germline lookup yields CDR1 MNHEY and CDR2 SVGAGI. V shed 6 bases and J 0 bases; nucleotides not matched to a gene: 5. CDR3 protein: CASSLRGYSNQPQHF. CDR3 sequence (DNA): TGTGCCAGCAGCCTCAGGGGGTATAGCAATCAGCCCCAGCATTTT.

This clonotype was counted only a few times. The chain recombines TRBV12-3 or TRBV12-4 with TRBJ2-5; TRBD2 matches at 10 bases. The end of the DNA is better explained by TRBJ2-7, so the J call may be wrong. This CDR3 contains 16 residues. CDR3 DNA sequence: TGTGCCAGCAGTTTAGTCGGGACTAGCGTGACTCACGAGCAGTACGTC. Protein sequence: CASSLVGTSVTHEQYV.

The chain carries TRBV12-3 or TRBV12-4 and TRBJ2-5, with 7 bases lining up with TRBD1. The J call may be in error: the DNA end matches TRBJ2-1 better. The CDR3 length is 11 residues. Here the CDR3 DNA reads TGTGCCAGCAGTACAGGGGTCGGGCAGTTCTTC. The encoded protein is CASSTGVGQFF.

The chain uses TRBV10-3 and TRBJ2-2, with D unclear. CDR1 ENHRY and CDR2 SYGVKD come from the germline V gene. The CDR3 is made up of 13 amino acids. Trimming stripped 6 bases from V and 1 base from J, with 6 bases between. CDR3 in amino acids: CAISELNTGELFF. Written as DNA, the CDR3 is TGTGCCATCAGCGAACTGAACACCGGGGAGCTGTTTTTT.

This clonotype was observed many times. The chain combines TRBV7-9 with TRBJ2-7; D is perhaps TRBD1 (5 bases). The CDR3 runs 14 residues. The ends were cut back, 1 base at V and 0 bases at J, with 7 bases in the middle. The germline gives CDR1 SEHNR, CDR2 FQNEAQ (reference sequence). CDR3 residues: CASSLDRSSYEQYF. CDR3 in DNA: TGTGCCAGCAGCTTAGACAGGAGCTCCTACGAGCAGTACTTC.

This clonotype turned up a few times. CDR3: CASSQGRDYNEQFF. The CDR3 nucleotides are TGTGCCAGCAGCCAGGGGCGTGACTACAATGAGCAGTTCTTC. This rearrangement joins TRBV3-1 to TRBJ2-5; maybe TRBD1 (5 bases). The end of the DNA fits TRBJ2-1 better, so the J call may be wrong. CDR3 size: 14 residues. Germline lookup yields CDR1 LGHDT and CDR2 YNNKEL (reference sequence).

This chain links TRBV9 with TRBJ1-4, with a possible D match to TRBD1 (5 bases). The CDR3 is 14 amino acids. Germline V gene sequence: CDR1 SGDLS, CDR2 YYNGEE. The germline V and J ends were trimmed by 4 bases and 8 bases, with 15 bases remaining between them. In DNA, the CDR3 is TGTGCCAGCAGCTTCCAGGGAGTAGGCGAAAAACTGTTTTTT. Translated: CASSFQGVGEKLFF.

The rearrangement links TRBV2 to TRBJ2-5; D perhaps matches TRBD1 (5 bases). V shed 4 bases and J shed 1 base, with 10 bases lying between them. Germline V CDR1 and CDR2: SNHLY, FYNNEI. The CDR3 loop spans 14 amino acids. The DNA of the CDR3 is TGTGCCAGCAGTGGAACAGGCGGCCAAGAGACCCAGTACTTC. Translated: CASSGTGGQETQYF.

This clonotype was counted only a few times. The chain combines TRBV5-4 with TRBJ2-5; 8 positions match TRBD1. The ends lost 4 bases at V and 9 bases at J; junction bases unmatched: 8. Germline V gene sequence: CDR1 SGHNT, CDR2 YYREEE (reference sequence). The CDR3 is 13 residues long. CDR3 sequence reads: CASSVDREEAQYF. Written as DNA, the CDR3 is TGTGCCAGCAGCGTGGACAGGGAGGAGGCCCAGTACTTC. Full variable domain (remainder filled in from reference TRBV5-4 and TRBJ2-5): ETGVTQSPTHLIKTRGQQVTLRCSSQSGHNTVSWYQQALGQGPQFIFQYYREEENGRGNFPPRFSGLQFPNYSSELNVNALELDDSALYLCASSVDREEAQYFGPGTRLLVL.